This T cell receptor beta chain derives from a study of tumor-infiltrating lymphocytes in primary liver carcinoma. Across the whole study: About 3.5 to 7.5 million productive TCRbeta reads were obtained from the samples, with similar numbers across tissue types.

Unsorted whole blood yielded the blood RNA, and germline DNA was also extracted. A note on this clonotype: A much larger clonotype is one base distant, so this may be a read error.

From around 500 ng of total RNA, TCR beta-specific cDNA was reverse-transcribed using a constant-region primer. Libraries of TCR beta came from three nested multiplex PCR rounds with slightly modified ARM-PCR. The first two PCR rounds used TRBV1-TRBV30 primers with a Cbeta primer, 10 cycles each. TCRdb processed the multiplex PCR reads anew with MiXCR; each CDR3 protein has one entry. The sample comprises hundreds of thousands of distinct CDR3 sequences, 50% to 75% of which are singletons, and over 15% rests with the top ten. The germline V and J ends were trimmed by 2 bases and 3 bases, with 14 bases remaining between them. This CDR3 has 16 residues. CDR1 and CDR2 from the germline V gene are MNHEY and SVGEGT.

The rearrangement links TRBV6-2 or TRBV6-3 to TRBJ1-3; maybe TRBD1 (5 bases). The sequencing sample was made of peripheral blood. This sequence was found in a woman in her 30s with primary liver carcinoma and hepatitis B virus infection. CDR3 protein: CASSYVGPRIGNTIYF. In DNA form, the CDR3 reads TGTGCCAGCAGTTACGTGGGACCCCGAATTGGAAACACCATATATTTT.